This T cell receptor beta chain was found in a study of CD8+ T cells in alopecia areata. Study observations and caveats: Higher clonality and more expanded CD8+ clones appeared in lesional than normal scalp.

Sequencing relied on a cDNA template that was reverse transcribed from extracted RNA. Only in-frame clones appear in the TCRdb table, and some are missing; sequencing was by immunoSEQ multiplex PCR. Found here are some 200,000 clones, roughly three fifths of them singletons; the top ten hold approximately 4.9%. Sorting from PBMCs produced CD4+ and CD8+ T cells. This CDR3 has 15 residues. Germline V gene sequence: CDR1 SGHVS, CDR2 FQNEAQ. The V and J ends lost 2 bases and 6 bases, in that order; junction bases with no gene match: 7. This clone was counted a few times. Antigen specificity is unknown. The sequence derives from a human donor in good health. The sample comprised CD8+ T cells sorted from blood. The rearrangement joins TRBV7-8 to TRBJ2-4, with 7 nucleotides matching TRBD2. The CDR3 nucleotides are TGTGCCAGCAGCTTAATATCGGGACTACTAAACATTCAGTACTTC. This codes for CASSLISGLLNIQYF.